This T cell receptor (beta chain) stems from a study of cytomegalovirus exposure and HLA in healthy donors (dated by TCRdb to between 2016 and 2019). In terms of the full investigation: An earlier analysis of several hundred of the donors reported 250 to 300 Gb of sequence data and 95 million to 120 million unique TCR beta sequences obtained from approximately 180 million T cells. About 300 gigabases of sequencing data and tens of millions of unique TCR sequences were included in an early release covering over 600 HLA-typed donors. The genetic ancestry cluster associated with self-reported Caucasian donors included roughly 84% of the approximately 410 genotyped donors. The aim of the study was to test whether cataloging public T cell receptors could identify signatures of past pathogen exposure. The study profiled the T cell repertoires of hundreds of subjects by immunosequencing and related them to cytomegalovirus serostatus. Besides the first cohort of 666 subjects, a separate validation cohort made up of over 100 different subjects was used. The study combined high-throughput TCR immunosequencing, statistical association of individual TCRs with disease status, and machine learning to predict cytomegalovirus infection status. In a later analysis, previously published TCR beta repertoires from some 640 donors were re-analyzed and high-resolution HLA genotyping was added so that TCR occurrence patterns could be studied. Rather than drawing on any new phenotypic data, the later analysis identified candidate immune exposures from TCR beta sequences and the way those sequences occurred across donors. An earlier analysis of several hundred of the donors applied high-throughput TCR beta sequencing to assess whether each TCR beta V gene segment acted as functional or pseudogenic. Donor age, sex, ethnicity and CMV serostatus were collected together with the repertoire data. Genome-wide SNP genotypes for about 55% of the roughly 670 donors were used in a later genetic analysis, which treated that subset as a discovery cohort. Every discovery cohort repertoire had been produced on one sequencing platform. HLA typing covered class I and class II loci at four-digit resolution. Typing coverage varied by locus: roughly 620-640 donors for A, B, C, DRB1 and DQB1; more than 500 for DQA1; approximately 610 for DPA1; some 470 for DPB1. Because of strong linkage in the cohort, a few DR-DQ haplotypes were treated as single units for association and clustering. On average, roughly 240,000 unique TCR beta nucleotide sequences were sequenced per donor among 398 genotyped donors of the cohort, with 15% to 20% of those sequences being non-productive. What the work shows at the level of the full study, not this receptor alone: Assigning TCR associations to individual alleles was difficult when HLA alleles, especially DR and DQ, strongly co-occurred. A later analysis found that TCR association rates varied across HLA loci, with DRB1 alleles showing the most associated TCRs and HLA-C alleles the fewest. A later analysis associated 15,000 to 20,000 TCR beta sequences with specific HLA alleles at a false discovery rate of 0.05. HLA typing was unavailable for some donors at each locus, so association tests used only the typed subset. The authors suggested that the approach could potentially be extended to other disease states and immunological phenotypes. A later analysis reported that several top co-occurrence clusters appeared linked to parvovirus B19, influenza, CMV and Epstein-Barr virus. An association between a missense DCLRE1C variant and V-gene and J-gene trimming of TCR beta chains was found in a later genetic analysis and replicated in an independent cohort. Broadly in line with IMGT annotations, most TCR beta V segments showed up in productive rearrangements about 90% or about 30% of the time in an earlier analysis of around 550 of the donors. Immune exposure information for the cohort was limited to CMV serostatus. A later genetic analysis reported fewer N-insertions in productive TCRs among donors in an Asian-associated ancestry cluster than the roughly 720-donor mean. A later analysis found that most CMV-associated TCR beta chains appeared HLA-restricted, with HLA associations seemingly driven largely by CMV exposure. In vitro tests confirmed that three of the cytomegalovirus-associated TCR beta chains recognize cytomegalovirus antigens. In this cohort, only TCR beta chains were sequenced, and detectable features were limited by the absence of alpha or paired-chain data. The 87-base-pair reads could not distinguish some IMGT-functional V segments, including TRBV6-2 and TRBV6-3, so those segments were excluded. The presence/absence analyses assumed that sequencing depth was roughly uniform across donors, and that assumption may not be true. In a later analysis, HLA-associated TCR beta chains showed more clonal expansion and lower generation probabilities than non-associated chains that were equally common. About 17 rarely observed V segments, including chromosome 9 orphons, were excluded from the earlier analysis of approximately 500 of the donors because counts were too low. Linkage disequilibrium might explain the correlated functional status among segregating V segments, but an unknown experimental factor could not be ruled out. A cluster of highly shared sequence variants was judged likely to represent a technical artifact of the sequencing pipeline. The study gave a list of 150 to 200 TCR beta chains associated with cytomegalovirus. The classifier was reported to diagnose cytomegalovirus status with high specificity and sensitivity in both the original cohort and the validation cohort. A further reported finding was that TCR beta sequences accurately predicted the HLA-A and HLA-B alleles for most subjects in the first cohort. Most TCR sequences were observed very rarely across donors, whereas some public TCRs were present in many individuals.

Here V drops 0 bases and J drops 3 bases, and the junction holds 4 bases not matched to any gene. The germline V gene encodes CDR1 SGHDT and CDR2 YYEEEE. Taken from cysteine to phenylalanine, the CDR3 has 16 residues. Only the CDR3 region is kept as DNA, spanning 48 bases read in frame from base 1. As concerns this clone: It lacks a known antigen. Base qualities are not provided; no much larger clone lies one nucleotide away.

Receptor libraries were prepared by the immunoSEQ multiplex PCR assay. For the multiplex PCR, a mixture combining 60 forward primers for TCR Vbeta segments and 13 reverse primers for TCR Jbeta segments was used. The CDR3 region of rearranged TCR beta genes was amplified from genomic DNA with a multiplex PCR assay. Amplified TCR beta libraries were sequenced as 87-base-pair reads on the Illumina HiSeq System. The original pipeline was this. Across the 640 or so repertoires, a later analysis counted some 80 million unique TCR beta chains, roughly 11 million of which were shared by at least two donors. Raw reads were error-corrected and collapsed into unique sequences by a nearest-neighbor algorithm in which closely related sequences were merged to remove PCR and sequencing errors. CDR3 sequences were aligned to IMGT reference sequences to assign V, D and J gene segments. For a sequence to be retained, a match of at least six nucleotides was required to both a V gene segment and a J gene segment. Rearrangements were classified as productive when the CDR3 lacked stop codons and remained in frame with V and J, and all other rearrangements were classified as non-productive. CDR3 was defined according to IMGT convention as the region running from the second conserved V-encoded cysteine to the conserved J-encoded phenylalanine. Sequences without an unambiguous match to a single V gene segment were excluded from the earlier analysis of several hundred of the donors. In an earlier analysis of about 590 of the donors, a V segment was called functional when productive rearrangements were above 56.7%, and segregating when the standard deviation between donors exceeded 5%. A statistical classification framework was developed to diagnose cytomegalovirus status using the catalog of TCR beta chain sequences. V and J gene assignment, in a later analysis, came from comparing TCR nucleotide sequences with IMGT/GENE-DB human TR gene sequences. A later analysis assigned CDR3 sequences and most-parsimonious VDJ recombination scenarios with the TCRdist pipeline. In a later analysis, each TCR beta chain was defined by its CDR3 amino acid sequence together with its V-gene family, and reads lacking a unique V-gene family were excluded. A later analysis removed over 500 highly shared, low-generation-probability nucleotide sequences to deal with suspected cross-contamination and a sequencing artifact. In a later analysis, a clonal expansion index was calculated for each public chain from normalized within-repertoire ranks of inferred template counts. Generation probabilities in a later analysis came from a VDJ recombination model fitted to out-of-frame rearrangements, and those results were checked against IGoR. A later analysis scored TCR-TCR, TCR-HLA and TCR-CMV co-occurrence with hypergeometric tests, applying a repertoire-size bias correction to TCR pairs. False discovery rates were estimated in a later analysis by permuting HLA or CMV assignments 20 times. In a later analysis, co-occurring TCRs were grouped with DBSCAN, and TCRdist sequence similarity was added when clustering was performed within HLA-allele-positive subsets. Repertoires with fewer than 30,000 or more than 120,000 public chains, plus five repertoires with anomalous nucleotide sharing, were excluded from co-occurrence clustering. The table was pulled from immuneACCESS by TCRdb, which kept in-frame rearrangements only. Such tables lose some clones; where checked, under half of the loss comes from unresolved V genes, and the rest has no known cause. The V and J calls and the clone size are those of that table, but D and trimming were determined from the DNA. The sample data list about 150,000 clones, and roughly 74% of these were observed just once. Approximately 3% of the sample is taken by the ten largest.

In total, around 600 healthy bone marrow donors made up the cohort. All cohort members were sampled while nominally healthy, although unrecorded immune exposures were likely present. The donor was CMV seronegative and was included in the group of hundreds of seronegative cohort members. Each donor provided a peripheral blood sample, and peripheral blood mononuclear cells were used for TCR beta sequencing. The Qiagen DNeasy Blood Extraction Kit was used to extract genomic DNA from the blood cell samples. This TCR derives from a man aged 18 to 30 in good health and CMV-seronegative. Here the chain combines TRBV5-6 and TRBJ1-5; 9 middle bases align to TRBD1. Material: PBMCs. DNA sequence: TGTGCCAGCAGCTTGGAGAGGACAGGGGTCAATCAGCCCCAGCATTTT. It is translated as CASSLERTGVNQPQHF.